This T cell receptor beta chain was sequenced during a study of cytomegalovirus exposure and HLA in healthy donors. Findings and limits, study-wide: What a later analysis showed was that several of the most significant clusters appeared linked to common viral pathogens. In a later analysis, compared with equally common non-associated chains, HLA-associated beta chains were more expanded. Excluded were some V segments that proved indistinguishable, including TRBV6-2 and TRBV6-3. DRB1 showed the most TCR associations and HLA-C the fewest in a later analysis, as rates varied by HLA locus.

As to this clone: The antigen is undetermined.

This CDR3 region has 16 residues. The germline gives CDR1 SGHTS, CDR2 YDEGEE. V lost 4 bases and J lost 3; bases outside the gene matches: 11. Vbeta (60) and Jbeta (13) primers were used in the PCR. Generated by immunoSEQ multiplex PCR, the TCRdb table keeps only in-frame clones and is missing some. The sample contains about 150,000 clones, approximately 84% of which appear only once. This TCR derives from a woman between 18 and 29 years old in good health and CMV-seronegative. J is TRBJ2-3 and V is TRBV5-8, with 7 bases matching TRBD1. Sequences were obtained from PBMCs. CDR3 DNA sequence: TGTGCCAGCAGCGCTGAGACAGGGTGGGGGACAGATACGCAGTATTTT. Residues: CASSAETGWGTDTQYF.